The 31 T cell receptor beta chains below were found in one sample sequenced in a study of T cells in localized non-small cell lung cancer. This table comes from immunoSEQ multiplex PCR, and its TCRdb copy is limited to in-frame clones, with some not included. The sample includes 25,000 to 30,000 clones, over 80% of them seen just once. Sequenced material: peripheral blood, taken before any cancer treatment. The source is a male donor aged 60 or over with stage I lung adenocarcinoma.

The genes are TRBV6-6 and TRBJ1-5; TRBD1 might be the D (5 bases). In germline, CDR1 is MNHNY, CDR2 SVGAGI (reference sequence). Between the trimmed V and J ends, which lost 4 bases and 5 bases, there was a span of 12 bases. The CDR3 extends over 14 amino acids. The CDR3 sequence: CASSSDRAYQPQHF. For the CDR3, the DNA is TGTGCCAGCAGTTCAGACAGAGCCTATCAGCCCCAGCATTTT.

The rearrangement joins TRBV7-2 to TRBJ1-1, with D perhaps matching TRBD1 (5 bases). The germline V gene has CDR1 SGHTA and CDR2 FQGNSA. CDR3 size: 11 residues. V was shortened by 5 bases and J by 6 bases, with 7 bases between the two germline ends. The CDR3, as DNA: TGTGCCAGCAGCCGACAGTCTGAAGCTTTCTTT. Amino acids: CASSRQSEAFF.

This chain connects TRBV11-2 to TRBJ1-4; 10 bases map to TRBD1. Per germline, CDR1 SGHAT and CDR2 FQNNGV. The CDR3 runs 14 residues. Trimming at V came to 5 bases and at J to 7 bases, leaving 4 bases not matched to a gene. In nucleotides, the CDR3 is TGTGCCAGCAGCGTTGACAGGGGGCGTGAAAAACTGTTTTTT. Amino acid sequence: CASSVDRGREKLFF. Drawing the rest from reference TRBV11-2 and TRBJ1-4, the complete variable domain is EAGVAQSPRYKIIEKRQSVAFWCNPISGHATLYWYQQILGQGPKLLIQFQNNGVVDDSQLPKDRFSAERLKGVDSTLKIQPAKLEDSAVYLCASSVDRGREKLFFGSGTQLSVL.

In its sample, this clone was seen once. The chain recombines TRBV7-6 with TRBJ1-1; TRBD1 matches at 8 bases. The V gene end was trimmed by 5 bases and the J gene end by 6 bases; junction bases not matched to a gene: 8. The germline CDR1 and CDR2 sequences are SGHVS and FNYEAQ. The CDR3 covers 14 residues. The CDR3: CASSPRQGMAEAFF. CDR3 in DNA: TGTGCCAGCAGCCCGCGACAGGGGATGGCTGAAGCTTTCTTT.

V and J are TRBV28 and TRBJ2-7, with 15 bases identical to TRBD2. The V gene end was trimmed by 7 bases and the J gene end by 0 bases; junction bases not matched to a gene: 7. Germline CDR1 MDHEN, CDR2 SYDVKM. CDR3 length equals 17 residues. CDR3 nucleotide sequence: TGTGCCAGCATAGGACTAGCGGGGGGGCCATCCTCCTACGAGCAGTACTTC. Its protein product is CASIGLAGGPSSYEQYF.

The rearrangement uses TRBV30 and TRBJ1-5; D ambiguous. The germline V gene encodes CDR1 GTSNPN and CDR2 SVGIG (reference sequence). V lost 0 bases to trimming and J lost 6 bases, with 9 bases between them. The CDR3 runs to 13 residues. The chain's CDR3 is CAWSVRGFQPQHF. The CDR3 nucleotides are TGTGCCTGGAGTGTACGAGGATTTCAGCCCCAGCATTTT.

This CDR3 is CASSTKQGYEQYF. CDR3 coding DNA: TGTGCCAGTAGTACGAAACAGGGGTACGAGCAGTACTTC. The chain has TRBV19 and TRBJ2-7; 7 nucleotides line up with TRBD1. The CDR3 extends over 13 amino acids. Trimming cost V 4 bases and J 4 bases; bases outside gene matches: 4. Germline CDR1 and CDR2: LNHDA and SQIVND (reference sequence).

The chain couples TRBV7-2 to TRBJ1-1, with a possible D match to TRBD1 (5 bases). The V gene lost 2 bases and the J gene lost 4 bases, with 11 bases spanning the gap. There are 14 residues in the CDR3. The germline V gene encodes CDR1 SGHTA and CDR2 FQGNSA. As DNA, the CDR3 is TGTGCCAGCAGCTTACGGGGGGTCGGCACTGAAGCTTTCTTT. It is translated as CASSLRGVGTEAFF.

The V call is TRBV7-2, the J call TRBJ2-5; TRBD2 matches at 8 bases. The CDR3 is 14 residues long. Trimming at V came to 0 bases and at J to 4 bases, leaving 1 base not matched to a gene. The V gene's germline CDR1 is SGHTA and CDR2 FQGNSA. Here the CDR3 reads CASSLASGVETQYF. The CDR3 coding sequence is TGTGCCAGCAGCTTAGCTAGCGGGGTAGAGACCCAGTACTTC. Based on the CDR3 plus reference TRBV7-2 and TRBJ2-5, the full variable domain is GAGVSQSPSNKVTEKGKDVELRCDPISGHTALYWYRQSLGQGLEFLIYFQGNSAPDKSGLPSDRFSAERTGGSVSTLTIQRTQQEDSAVYLCASSLASGVETQYFGPGTRLLVL.

V is TRBV27 and J is TRBJ2-7; TRBD2 matches 10 bases. Germline CDR1 reads MNHEY; CDR2 reads SMNVEV (reference sequence). This CDR3 has 16 amino acids. The V and J ends lost 2 bases and 4 bases, in that order; junction bases with no gene match: 8. The CDR3 loop is CASSLGPSGGAYEQYF. The CDR3 DNA follows: TGTGCCAGCAGTTTAGGTCCGAGCGGGGGGGCGTACGAGCAGTACTTC.

The chain carries TRBV28 and TRBJ1-2; D remains unclear. Germline lookup yields CDR1 MDHEN and CDR2 SYDVKM. The CDR3 has 12 amino acids. V gave up 5 bases and J gave up 5 bases, with 9 bases separating them. The CDR3 sequence: CASSPQPYGYTF. For the CDR3, the DNA is TGTGCCAGCAGTCCGCAGCCGTATGGCTACACCTTC.

The genes are TRBV30 and TRBJ1-6; 8 bases line up with TRBD1. Germline trimming cut 0 bases from V and 9 bases from J; bases unmatched to any gene: 4. This CDR3 is 14 amino acids long. In germline, CDR1 is GTSNPN, CDR2 SVGIG (reference sequence). CDR3 amino acids: CAWSVRQGASPLHF. The CDR3 coding sequence is TGTGCCTGGAGTGTTAGGCAGGGGGCTTCACCCCTCCACTTT. The full variable domain, completed using reference TRBV30 and TRBJ1-6, is SQTIHQWPATLVQPVGSPLSLECTVEGTSNPNLYWYRQAAGRGLQLLFYSVGIGQISSEVPQNLSASRPQDRQFILSSKKLLLSDSGFYLCAWSVRQGASPLHFGNGTRLTVT.

The chain uses TRBV5-1 and TRBJ1-2, with 8 bases that match TRBD1. The length of the CDR3 is 17 residues. J was trimmed by 4 bases and V by 0 bases; bases with no gene match: 11. Germline V gene lookup returns CDR1 SGHRS and CDR2 YFSETQ. The CDR3 sequence is CASSLAGGDRSTYGYTF. The CDR3 DNA reads TGCGCCAGCAGCTTGGCAGGGGGCGATCGCAGTACCTATGGCTACACCTTC.

The chain recombines TRBV6-1 with TRBJ2-3; 10 bases line up with TRBD2. The V segment lost 6 bases and the J segment 8 bases; nucleotides outside the gene matches: 8. The CDR3 covers 14 residues. Germline CDR1 MNHNS, CDR2 SASEGT. CDR3 coding DNA: TGTGCCAGCAGGAGCGGGGGGGCGGGGTCTACGCAGTATTTT. Translated: CASRSGGAGSTQYF.

DNA of the CDR3: TGTGCCAGCAGCGACCCCGTAAAGAACACCGGGGAGCTGTTTTTT. Protein: CASSDPVKNTGELFF. This chain connects TRBV5-4 to TRBJ2-2; D ambiguous. CDR3 length: 15 amino acids. Per the germline V gene, CDR1 is SGHNT and CDR2 is YYREEE (reference sequence). Trimming took 4 bases from V and 1 from J, leaving 11 bases between them. The full variable domain, its missing parts supplied by reference TRBV5-4 and TRBJ2-2, is ETGVTQSPTHLIKTRGQQVTLRCSSQSGHNTVSWYQQALGQGPQFIFQYYREEENGRGNFPPRFSGLQFPNYSSELNVNALELDDSALYLCASSDPVKNTGELFFGEGSRLTVL.

The chain is built from TRBV7-2 and TRBJ2-2; TRBD2 matches 8 bases. The CDR3 sequence is 15 residues long. J gave up 1 base and V 2 bases, and 0 bases lay outside the gene matches. Germline V gene sequence: CDR1 SGHTA, CDR2 FQGNSA. The CDR3 sequence is CASSLTSGNTGELFF. CDR3 sequence (DNA): TGTGCCAGCAGCTTAACTAGCGGGAACACCGGGGAGCTGTTTTTT.

The gene calls are TRBV10-1 and TRBJ2-7; D might be TRBD2 (5 bases). V was trimmed by 5 bases and J by 3 bases, leaving 8 bases between them. Germline V lookup: CDR1 WNHNN, CDR2 SYGVQD (reference sequence). CDR3 length equals 12 residues. The DNA for the CDR3 is TGCGCCAGCAGTACCGGGGACTACGAGCAGTACTTC. Translation: CASSTGDYEQYF.

This chain joins TRBV19 and TRBJ1-2; possible D gene TRBD1, 5 bases. This CDR3 is built from 12 residues. The V gene's germline CDR1 is LNHDA and CDR2 SQIVND (reference sequence). V lost 7 bases and J 8 bases, leaving 14 bases between the germline ends. This chain's CDR3 is CASTLPGTGYTF. The CDR3 region has the DNA TGTGCCAGTACCCTCCCTGGGACCGGCTACACCTTC.

This clone was counted a few times. J is TRBJ2-5 and V is TRBV2; TRBD2 might be the D (6 bases). Deletions cut 4 bases from V and 2 bases from J, with 8 bases between. This CDR3 is built from 13 residues. Germline CDR1 and CDR2: SNHLY and FYNNEI. DNA of the CDR3: TGTGCCAGCAGTGGGGGACTGCAAGAGACCCAGTACTTC. Translation: CASSGGLQETQYF.

This clone has more than one count but fewer than ten. The chain joins TRBV19 to TRBJ2-2; 11 bases match TRBD1. This CDR3 is 16 amino acids long. Germline CDR1 and CDR2: LNHDA and SQIVND (reference sequence). After removal of 4 bases from V and 5 bases from J, the junction contained 6 bases not matched to a gene. In DNA, the CDR3 is TGTGCCAGTAGTAGATCCGGGACAGGGGGGACCGGGGAGCTGTTTTTT. Translating it yields CASSRSGTGGTGELFF.

Here the CDR3 reads CASSPPQGAGTQYF. As DNA, the CDR3 is TGTGCCAGCTCACCACCGCAAGGGGCGGGGACGCAGTATTTT. The rearrangement uses TRBV18 and TRBJ2-3; tentative D call: TRBD2 (6 bases). The CDR3 loop spans 14 amino acids. The V gene lost 0 bases and the J gene lost 9 bases, with 13 bases spanning the gap. Germline CDR1 and CDR2: KGHSH and LQKENI.

This chain connects TRBV19 to TRBJ2-2; 8 bases align to TRBD1. V was clipped by 8 bases and J by 7 bases; unmatched bases: 6. CDR1 LNHDA and CDR2 SQIVND come from the germline V gene (reference sequence). The CDR3 consists of 13 residues. DNA of the CDR3: TGTGCCAGTCAACAGGGGGTTGGCGGGGAGCTGTTTTTT. As protein: CASQQGVGGELFF.

This rearrangement joins TRBV19 to TRBJ1-5; 7 nucleotides line up with TRBD1. This CDR3 is 17 amino acids long. Germline loops: CDR1 LNHDA, CDR2 SQIVND (reference sequence). After removal of 7 bases from V and 5 bases from J, the junction contained 17 bases not matched to a gene. CDR3 sequence reads: CASMRGRTRGADQPQHF. CDR3 nucleotides: TGTGCCAGTATGAGGGGGCGAACTCGGGGAGCCGATCAGCCCCAGCATTTT. Variable domain in full (rest from reference TRBV19 and TRBJ1-5): DGGITQSPKYLFRKEGQNVTLSCEQNLNHDAMYWYRQDPGQGLRLIYYSQIVNDFQKGDIAEGYSVSREKKESFPLTVTSAQKNPTAFYLCASMRGRTRGADQPQHFGDGTRLSIL.

The gene calls are TRBV5-1 and TRBJ2-3; TRBD2 agrees at 7 bases. Germline V gene lookup returns CDR1 SGHRS and CDR2 YFSETQ. The V segment lost 4 bases and the J segment 4 bases; nucleotides outside the gene matches: 9. The CDR3 is made up of 15 amino acids. DNA for the CDR3: TGCGCCAGCAGCCAATTGGGAGGGGCGGCAGATACGCAGTATTTT. Its translation is CASSQLGGAADTQYF.

The chain carries TRBV6-5 and TRBJ2-7, with 10 bases that match TRBD1. CDR1 MNHEY and CDR2 SVGAGI come from the germline V gene. This CDR3 spans 15 amino acids. V shed 0 bases and J 3 bases; nucleotides not matched to a gene: 2. CDR3 residues: CASSYSWDRGYEQYF. CDR3 nucleotides: TGTGCCAGCAGTTACTCGTGGGACAGGGGCTACGAGCAGTACTTC.

This chain links TRBV5-6 with TRBJ1-4, with TRBD1 as a possible D gene (5 bases). CDR1 is SGHDT and CDR2 is YYEEEE in the germline V gene. Trimming shortened V by 1 base and J by 7 bases, and 11 bases separated the two germline ends. This CDR3 has 14 residues. The chain's CDR3 is CASSLTGDSEKLFF. The CDR3 DNA sequence: TGTGCCAGCAGCTTGACAGGAGACTCTGAAAAACTGTTTTTT.

This chain joins TRBV9 and TRBJ2-3; D gene ambiguous. Germline V gives CDR1 SGDLS, CDR2 YYNGEE. The length of the CDR3 is 12 residues. V was cut by 0 bases and J by 4 bases, with 3 bases left in between. CDR3 nucleotides: TGTGCCAGCAGCGTAGGATCAGATACGCAGTATTTT. Its protein is CASSVGSDTQYF.

The J gene is TRBJ2-1, the V gene TRBV5-1; D might be TRBD2 (5 bases). Trimming removed 2 bases at V and 7 bases at J, with 7 bases between. Per germline, CDR1 SGHRS and CDR2 YFSETQ. This CDR3 has 12 amino acids. This chain's CDR3 is CASSFEGNEQFF. For the CDR3, the DNA is TGCGCCAGCAGCTTCGAGGGTAATGAGCAGTTCTTC.

The CDR3 sequence is CASSPGTGRGYGYTF. The CDR3 DNA follows: TGTGCCAGCAGTCCAGGGACAGGGAGGGGGTATGGCTACACCTTC. J is TRBJ1-2 and V is TRBV27, with TRBD1 matching 9 bases. V lost 5 bases and J lost 5; bases outside the gene matches: 9. This CDR3 is 15 amino acids long. Germline values: CDR1 MNHEY, CDR2 SMNVEV (reference sequence).

The J gene is TRBJ2-7, the V gene TRBV5-4; unclear D gene. V lost 1 base to trimming and J lost 0 bases, with 5 bases between them. The CDR3 is 13 residues long. Germline CDR1 is SGHNT and CDR2 is YYREEE (reference sequence). The CDR3 DNA is TGTGCCAGCAGCTTGCAGTACTCCTACGAGCAGTACTTC. Protein product: CASSLQYSYEQYF.

The chain employs TRBV7-2 and TRBJ1-2; TRBD1 matches at 9 bases. This CDR3 spans 14 amino acids. The trim removed 1 base at V and 6 bases at J, leaving 3 bases unmatched. Germline loops: CDR1 SGHTA, CDR2 FQGNSA. The CDR3 nucleotides read TGTGCCAGCAGCTTAGGGACAGGGGTAAATGGCTACACCTTC. It encodes CASSLGTGVNGYTF. Based on the CDR3 plus reference TRBV7-2 and TRBJ1-2, the full variable domain is GAGVSQSPSNKVTEKGKDVELRCDPISGHTALYWYRQSLGQGLEFLIYFQGNSAPDKSGLPSDRFSAERTGGSVSTLTIQRTQQEDSAVYLCASSLGTGVNGYTFGSGTRLTVV.